This T cell receptor (beta chain) was sequenced during a study of blood T cells in healthy people across ages. On this clonotype itself: What it binds is not known.

Germline values: CDR1 SGHRS, CDR2 YFSETQ. V lost 0 bases to trimming and J lost 7 bases; unmatched junction nucleotides: 9. This CDR3 has 16 amino acids. Findings and limits, study-wide: Significant beta diversity loss was already apparent by age about 39, declining roughly linearly. Correlation between TCR beta diversity and naive T cell percentage was strong.

The use of a sample-barcoded 5' primer and a J-beta primer mix characterized a second PCR of roughly 6 to 11 cycles. MiXCR was run by TCRdb on the 5' RACE reads, yielding one entry per CDR3 protein. There are hundreds of thousands of distinct CDR3 sequences in the sample; 20% to 30% occur only once, and 3% lies in the top ten. The sample was also linked to a second study, of T cells of mothers and their children. In that study: The authors used all extracted RNA for cDNA synthesis, at about 1.6 ug per 15 ul. Slightly, though not significantly, more overlap was seen in related than in unrelated mother-child pairs.

The V and J genes are TRBV5-1 and TRBJ2-3; TRBD2 agrees at 9 bases. This receptor was identified in a boy between 10 and 17 years old in good health. Input material: blood. The CDR3 spells CASSLDAGGPHHTQYF. In nucleotides, the CDR3 is TGCGCCAGCAGCTTGGATGCGGGGGGGCCGCACCATACGCAGTATTTT.